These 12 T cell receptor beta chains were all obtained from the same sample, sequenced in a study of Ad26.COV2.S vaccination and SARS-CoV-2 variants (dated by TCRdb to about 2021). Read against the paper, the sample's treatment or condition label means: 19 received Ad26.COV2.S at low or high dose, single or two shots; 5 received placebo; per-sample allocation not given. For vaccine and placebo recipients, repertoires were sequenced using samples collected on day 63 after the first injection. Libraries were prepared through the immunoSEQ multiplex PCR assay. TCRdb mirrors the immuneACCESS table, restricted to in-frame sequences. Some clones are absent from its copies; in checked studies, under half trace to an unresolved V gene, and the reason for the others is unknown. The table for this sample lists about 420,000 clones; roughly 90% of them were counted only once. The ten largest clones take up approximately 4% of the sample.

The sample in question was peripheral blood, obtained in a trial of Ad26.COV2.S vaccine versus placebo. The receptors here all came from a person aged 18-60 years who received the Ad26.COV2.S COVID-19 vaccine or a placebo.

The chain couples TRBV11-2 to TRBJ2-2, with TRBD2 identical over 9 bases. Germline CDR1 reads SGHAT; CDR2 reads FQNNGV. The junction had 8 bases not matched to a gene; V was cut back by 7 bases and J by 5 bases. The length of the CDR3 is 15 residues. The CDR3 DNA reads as TGTGCCAGCACACTAGGGCTAGCGGGGACCGGGGAGCTGTTTTTT. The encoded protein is CASTLGLAGTGELFF.

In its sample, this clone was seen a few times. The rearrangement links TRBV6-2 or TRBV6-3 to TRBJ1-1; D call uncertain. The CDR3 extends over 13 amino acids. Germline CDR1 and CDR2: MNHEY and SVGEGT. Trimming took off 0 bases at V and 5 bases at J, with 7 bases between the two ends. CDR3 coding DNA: TGTGCCAGCAGTTACTCTCGGGTGACTGAAGCTTTCTTT. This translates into CASSYSRVTEAFF.

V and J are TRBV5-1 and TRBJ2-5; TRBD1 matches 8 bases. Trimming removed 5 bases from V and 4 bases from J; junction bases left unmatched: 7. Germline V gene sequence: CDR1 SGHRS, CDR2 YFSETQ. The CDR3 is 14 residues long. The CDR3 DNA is TGCGCCAGCAGACGGACAGGGATAAGAGAGACCCAGTACTTC. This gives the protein CASRRTGIRETQYF.

The DNA for the CDR3 is TGTGCCAGCAGCTTACGGTTCACGCCCTCCGGGGAGCTGTTTTTT. Translation gives CASSLRFTPSGELFF. The rearrangement joins TRBV7-6 to TRBJ2-2; D is undetermined. The CDR3 extends over 15 amino acids. V lost 2 bases and J 6 bases, leaving 13 bases between the germline ends. Germline V gene sequence: CDR1 SGHVS, CDR2 FNYEAQ.

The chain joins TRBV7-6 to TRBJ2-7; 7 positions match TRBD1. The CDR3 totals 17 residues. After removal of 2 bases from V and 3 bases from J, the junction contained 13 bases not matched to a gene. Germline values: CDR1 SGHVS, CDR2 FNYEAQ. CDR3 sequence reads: CASSLRPPGGPNYEQYF. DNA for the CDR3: TGTGCCAGCAGCTTAAGGCCCCCAGGGGGACCCAACTACGAGCAGTACTTC.

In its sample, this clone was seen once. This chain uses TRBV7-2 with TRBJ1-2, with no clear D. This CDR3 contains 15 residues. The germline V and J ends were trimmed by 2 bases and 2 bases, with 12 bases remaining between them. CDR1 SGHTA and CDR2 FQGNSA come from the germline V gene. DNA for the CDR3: TGTGCCAGCAGCTTAATCAGCGACTGGAACTATGGCTACACCTTC. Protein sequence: CASSLISDWNYGYTF.

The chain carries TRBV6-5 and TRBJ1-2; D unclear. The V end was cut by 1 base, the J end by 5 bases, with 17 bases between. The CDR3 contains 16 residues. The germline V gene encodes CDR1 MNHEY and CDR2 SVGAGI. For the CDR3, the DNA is TGTGCCAGCAGTTACTTTGGACCTAACGCCGGGTATGGCTACACCTTC. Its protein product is CASSYFGPNAGYGYTF.

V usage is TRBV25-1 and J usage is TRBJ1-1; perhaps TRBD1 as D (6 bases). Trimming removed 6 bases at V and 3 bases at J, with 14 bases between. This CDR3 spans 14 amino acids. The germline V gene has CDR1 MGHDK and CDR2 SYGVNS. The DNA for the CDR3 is TGTGCCAGCAGAATAGGGGGGGGGTACACTGAAGCTTTCTTT. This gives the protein CASRIGGGYTEAFF.

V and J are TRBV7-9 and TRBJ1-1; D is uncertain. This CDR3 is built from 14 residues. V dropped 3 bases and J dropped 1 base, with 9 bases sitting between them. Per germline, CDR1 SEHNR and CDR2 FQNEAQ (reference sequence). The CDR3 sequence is CASSFFPQNTEAFF. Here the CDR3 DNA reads TGTGCCAGCAGCTTTTTCCCACAGAACACTGAAGCTTTCTTT.

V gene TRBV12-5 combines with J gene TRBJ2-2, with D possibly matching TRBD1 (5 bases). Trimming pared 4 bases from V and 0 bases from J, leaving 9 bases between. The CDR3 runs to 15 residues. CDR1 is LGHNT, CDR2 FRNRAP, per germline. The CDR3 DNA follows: TGTGCTAGTGGTTCGGACATGGCGAACACCGGGGAGCTGTTTTTT. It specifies CASGSDMANTGELFF.

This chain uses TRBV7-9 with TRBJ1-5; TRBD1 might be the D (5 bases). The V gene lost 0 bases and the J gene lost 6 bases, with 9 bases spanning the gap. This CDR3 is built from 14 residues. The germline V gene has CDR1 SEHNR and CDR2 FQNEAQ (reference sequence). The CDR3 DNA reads TGTGCCAGCAGCTTAGCTGGTAGGGGTCAGCCCCAGCATTTT. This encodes CASSLAGRGQPQHF.

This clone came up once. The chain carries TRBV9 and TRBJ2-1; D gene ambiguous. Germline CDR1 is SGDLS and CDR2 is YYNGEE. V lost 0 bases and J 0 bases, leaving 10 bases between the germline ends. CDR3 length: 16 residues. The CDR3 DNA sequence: TGTGCCAGCAGCGTAGTATCGGGCAGCTCCTACAATGAGCAGTTCTTC. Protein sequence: CASSVVSGSSYNEQFF. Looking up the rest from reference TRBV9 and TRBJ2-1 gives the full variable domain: DSGVTQTPKHLITATGQRVTLRCSPRSGDLSVYWYQQSLDQGLQFLIQYYNGEERAKGNILERFSAQQFPDLHSELNLSSLELGDSALYFCASSVVSGSSYNEQFFGPGTRLTVL.